The next 4 T cell receptor beta chains were all read from a single sample in a study of blood T cell repertoires in COVID-19. Here immunoSEQ multiplex PCR was the method, and the copy in TCRdb shows in-frame clones only, minus some. This table holds tens of thousands of clones, roughly 82% found once. Sample: peripheral blood. These receptors were obtained from a human donor in a cohort sampled during active COVID-19.

The chain combines TRBV3-1 (or the pseudogene TRBV3-2) with TRBJ1-5, with TRBD1 as a possible D gene (5 bases). V lost 7 bases to trimming and J lost 1 base, with 17 bases between them. CDR1 and CDR2 (germline): LGHDT, YNNKEL (reference sequence). The CDR3 is 16 residues long. CDR3 nucleotides: TGTGCCAGCACCCTAACGGGGGAACCCAGCAATCAGCCCCAGCATTTT. It translates to CASTLTGEPSNQPQHF.

The V and J genes are TRBV5-8 and TRBJ1-5; D is perhaps TRBD1 (6 bases). The CDR3 runs to 15 residues. Germline V lookup: CDR1 SGHTS, CDR2 YDEGEE. Trimming pared 3 bases from V and 5 bases from J, leaving 15 bases between. DNA for the CDR3: TGTGCCAGCAGCTCGGTCACAGGGTCGTATCAGCCCCAGCATTTT. The encoded protein is CASSSVTGSYQPQHF.

The chain combines TRBV7-9 with TRBJ2-7, with D perhaps matching TRBD1 (6 bases). The germline CDR1 and CDR2 sequences are SEHNR and FQNEAQ (reference sequence). CDR3 length equals 14 residues. Trimming left V 1 base short and J 0 bases short, with 7 bases between. The CDR3 spells CASSLEGHSYEQYF. In nucleotides, the CDR3 is TGTGCCAGCAGCTTAGAGGGACACTCCTACGAGCAGTACTTC. The variable domain in full, completed from reference TRBV7-9 and TRBJ2-7, reads DTGVSQNPRHKITKRGQNVTFRCDPISEHNRLYWYRQTLGQGPEFLTYFQNEAQLEKSRLLSDRFSAERPKGSFSTLEIQRTEQGDSAMYLCASSLEGHSYEQYFGPGTRLTVT.

This chain links TRBV7-2 with TRBJ1-5; 9 positions agree with TRBD1. V shed 3 bases, J shed 5 bases, and the junction held 8 bases outside the gene matches. Per germline, CDR1 SGHTA and CDR2 FQGNSA. The CDR3 loop spans 16 amino acids. Here the CDR3 DNA reads TGTGCCAGCAGCTTTTTCCCGGGACAGGGACATCAGCCCCAGCATTTT. Its protein is CASSFFPGQGHQPQHF.